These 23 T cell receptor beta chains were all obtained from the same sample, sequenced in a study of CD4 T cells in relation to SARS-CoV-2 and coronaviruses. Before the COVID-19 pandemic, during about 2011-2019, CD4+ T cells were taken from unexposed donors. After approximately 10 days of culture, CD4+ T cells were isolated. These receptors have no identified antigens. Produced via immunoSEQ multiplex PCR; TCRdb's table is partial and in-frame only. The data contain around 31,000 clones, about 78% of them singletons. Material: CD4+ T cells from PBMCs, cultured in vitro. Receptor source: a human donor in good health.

CDR3 DNA: TGTGCCAGCAGCTTGGCGGGACGATACAATGAGCAGTTCTTC. Protein: CASSLAGRYNEQFF. The V call is TRBV7-2, the J call TRBJ2-1; tentative D call: TRBD2 (6 bases). In germline, CDR1 is SGHTA, CDR2 FQGNSA. Trimming shortened V by 3 bases and J by 4 bases, and 10 bases separated the two germline ends. CDR3 length equals 14 residues.

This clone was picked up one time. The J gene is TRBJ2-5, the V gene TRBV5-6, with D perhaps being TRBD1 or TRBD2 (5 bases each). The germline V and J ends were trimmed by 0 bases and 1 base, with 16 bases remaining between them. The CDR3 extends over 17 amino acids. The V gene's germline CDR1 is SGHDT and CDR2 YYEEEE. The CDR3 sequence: CASSLAILRGRQETQYF. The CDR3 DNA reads TGTGCCAGCAGCTTGGCCATCCTCCGGGGCCGCCAAGAGACCCAGTACTTC.

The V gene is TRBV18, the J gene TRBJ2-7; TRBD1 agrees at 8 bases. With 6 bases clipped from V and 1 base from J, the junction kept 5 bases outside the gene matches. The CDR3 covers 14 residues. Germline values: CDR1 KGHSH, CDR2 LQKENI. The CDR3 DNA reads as TGTGCCAGCTCGCGCAACAGGGGGTCCTACGAGCAGTACTTC. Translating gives CASSRNRGSYEQYF.

The CDR3 region is CASSQATGGGEQYF. The CDR3 DNA reads TGCGCCAGCAGCCAAGCAACAGGGGGCGGGGAGCAGTACTTC. The rearrangement joins TRBV4-3 to TRBJ2-7; 9 nucleotides align to TRBD1. Trimming cost V 1 base and J 7 bases; bases outside gene matches: 5. CDR1 and CDR2 from the germline V gene are LGHNA and YSLEER. CDR3 length: 14 amino acids.

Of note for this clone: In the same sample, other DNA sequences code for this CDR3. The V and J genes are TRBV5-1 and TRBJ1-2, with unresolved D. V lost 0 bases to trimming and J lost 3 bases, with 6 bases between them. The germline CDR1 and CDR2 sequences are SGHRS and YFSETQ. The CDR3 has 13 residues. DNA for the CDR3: TGCGCCAGCAGCTTGGGCGGGGACTATGGCTACACCTTC. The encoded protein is CASSLGGDYGYTF.

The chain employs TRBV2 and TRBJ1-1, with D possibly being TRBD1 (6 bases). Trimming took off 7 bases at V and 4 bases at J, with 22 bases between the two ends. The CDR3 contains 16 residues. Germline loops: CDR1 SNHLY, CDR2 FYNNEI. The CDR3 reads CASKVIRGTRATEAFF. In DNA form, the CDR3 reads TGTGCCAGCAAAGTCATCAGGGGCACCAGGGCCACTGAAGCTTTCTTT.

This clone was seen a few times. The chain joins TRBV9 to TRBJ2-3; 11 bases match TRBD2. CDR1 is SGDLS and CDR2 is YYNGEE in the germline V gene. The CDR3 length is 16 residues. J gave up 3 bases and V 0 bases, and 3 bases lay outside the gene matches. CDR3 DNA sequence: TGTGCCAGCAGCGTAGCTAGCGGGAGGCCTACAGATACGCAGTATTTT. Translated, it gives CASSVASGRPTDTQYF.

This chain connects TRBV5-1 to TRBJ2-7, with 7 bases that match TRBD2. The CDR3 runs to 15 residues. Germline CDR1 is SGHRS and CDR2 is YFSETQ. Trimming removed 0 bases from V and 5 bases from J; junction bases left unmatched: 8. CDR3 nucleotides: TGCGCCAGCAGCTTGGACCGGGGGGACGTCAACGAGCAGTACTTC. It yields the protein CASSLDRGDVNEQYF.

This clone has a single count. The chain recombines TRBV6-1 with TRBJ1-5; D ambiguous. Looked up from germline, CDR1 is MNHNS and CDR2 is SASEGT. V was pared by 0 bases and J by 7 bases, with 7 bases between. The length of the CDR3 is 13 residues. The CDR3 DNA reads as TGTGCCAGCAGTGAAGCGAAAGGACAGCCCCAGCATTTT. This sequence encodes CASSEAKGQPQHF.

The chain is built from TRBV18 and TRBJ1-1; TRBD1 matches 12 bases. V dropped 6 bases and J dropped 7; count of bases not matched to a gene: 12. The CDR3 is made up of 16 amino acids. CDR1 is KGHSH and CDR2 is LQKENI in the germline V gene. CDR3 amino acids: CASSLPGQGARGEAFF. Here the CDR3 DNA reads TGTGCCAGCTCCCTTCCGGGACAGGGGGCGCGCGGTGAAGCTTTCTTT.

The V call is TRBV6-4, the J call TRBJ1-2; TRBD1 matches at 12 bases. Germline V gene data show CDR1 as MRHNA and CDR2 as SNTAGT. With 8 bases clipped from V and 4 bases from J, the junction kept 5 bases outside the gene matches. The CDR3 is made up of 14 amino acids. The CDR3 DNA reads TGTGCCAGCTCCGGGACAGGGGGCGGCTATGGCTACACCTTC. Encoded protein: CASSGTGGGYGYTF.

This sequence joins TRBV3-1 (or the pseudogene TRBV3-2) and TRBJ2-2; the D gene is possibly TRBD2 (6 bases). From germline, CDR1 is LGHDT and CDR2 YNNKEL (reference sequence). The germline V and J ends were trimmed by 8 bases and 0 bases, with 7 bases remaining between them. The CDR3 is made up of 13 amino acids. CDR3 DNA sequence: TGTGCCAGCCGGACTACGAACACCGGGGAGCTGTTTTTT. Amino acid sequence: CASRTTNTGELFF.

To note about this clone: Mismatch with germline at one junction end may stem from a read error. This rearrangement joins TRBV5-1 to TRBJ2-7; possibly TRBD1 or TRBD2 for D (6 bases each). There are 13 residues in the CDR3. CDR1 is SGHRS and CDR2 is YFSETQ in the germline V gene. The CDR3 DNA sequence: TGCGCCAGCAGCGCCATTCCGGGGGACACCCGATTCTTC. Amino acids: CASSAIPGDTRFF. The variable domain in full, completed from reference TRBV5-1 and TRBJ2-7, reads KAGVTQTPRYLIKTRGQQVTLSCSPISGHRSVSWYQQTPGQGLQFLFEYFSETQRNKGNFPGRFSGRQFSNSRSEMNVSTLELGDSALYLCASSAIPGDTRFFGPGTRLTVT.

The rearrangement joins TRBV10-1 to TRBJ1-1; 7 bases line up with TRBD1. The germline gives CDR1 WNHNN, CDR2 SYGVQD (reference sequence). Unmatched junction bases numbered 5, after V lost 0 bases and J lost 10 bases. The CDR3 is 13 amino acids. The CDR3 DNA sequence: TGCGCCAGCAGTGAGTCTAGGGGGCTTGGAGCTTTCTTT. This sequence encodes CASSESRGLGAFF.

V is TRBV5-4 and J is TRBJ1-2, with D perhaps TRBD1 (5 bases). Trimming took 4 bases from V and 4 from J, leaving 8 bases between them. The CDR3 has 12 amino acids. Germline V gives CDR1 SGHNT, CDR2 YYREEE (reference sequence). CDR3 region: CASSGRGYGYTF. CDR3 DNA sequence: TGTGCCAGCAGCGGGAGGGGCTATGGCTACACCTTC.

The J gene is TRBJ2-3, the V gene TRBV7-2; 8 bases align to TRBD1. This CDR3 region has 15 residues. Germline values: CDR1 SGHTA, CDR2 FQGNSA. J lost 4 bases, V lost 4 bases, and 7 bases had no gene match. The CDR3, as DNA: TGTGCCAGCAGCTCCGGCGGACAGGGCCCAGATACGCAGTATTTT. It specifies CASSSGGQGPDTQYF.

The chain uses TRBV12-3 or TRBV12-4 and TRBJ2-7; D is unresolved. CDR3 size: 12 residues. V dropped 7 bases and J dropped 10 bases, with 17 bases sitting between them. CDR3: CASNSVGGRQYF. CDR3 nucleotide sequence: TGTGCCAGCAATTCGGTGGGCGGCAGACAGTACTTC.

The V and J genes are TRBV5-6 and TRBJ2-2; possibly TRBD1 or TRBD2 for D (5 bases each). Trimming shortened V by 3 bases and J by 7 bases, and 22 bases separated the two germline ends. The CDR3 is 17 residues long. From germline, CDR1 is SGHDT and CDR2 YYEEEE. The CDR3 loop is CASSSTTFGTEDGELFF. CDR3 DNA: TGTGCCAGCAGCTCCACGACGTTTGGGACCGAAGACGGGGAGCTGTTTTTT.

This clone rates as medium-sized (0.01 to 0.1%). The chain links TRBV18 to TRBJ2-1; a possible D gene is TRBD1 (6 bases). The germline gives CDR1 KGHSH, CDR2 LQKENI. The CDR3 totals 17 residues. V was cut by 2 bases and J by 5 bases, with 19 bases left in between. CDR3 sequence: CASSPNRDMALDNEQFF. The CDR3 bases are TGTGCCAGCTCACCAAATCGGGACATGGCGCTCGACAATGAGCAGTTCTTC.

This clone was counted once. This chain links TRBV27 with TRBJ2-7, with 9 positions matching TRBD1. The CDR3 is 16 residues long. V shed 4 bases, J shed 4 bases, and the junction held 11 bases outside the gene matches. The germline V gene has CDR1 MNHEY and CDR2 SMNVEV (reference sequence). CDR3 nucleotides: TGTGCCAGCAGTTCCCTTACCGGGACAGGGCTGTACGAGCAGTACTTC. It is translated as CASSSLTGTGLYEQYF.

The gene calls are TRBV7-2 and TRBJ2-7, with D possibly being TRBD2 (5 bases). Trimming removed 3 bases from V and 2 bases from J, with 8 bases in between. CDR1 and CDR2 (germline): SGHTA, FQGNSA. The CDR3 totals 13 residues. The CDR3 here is CASSFAGPYEQYF. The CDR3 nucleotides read TGTGCCAGCAGCTTTGCGGGCCCCTACGAGCAGTACTTC.

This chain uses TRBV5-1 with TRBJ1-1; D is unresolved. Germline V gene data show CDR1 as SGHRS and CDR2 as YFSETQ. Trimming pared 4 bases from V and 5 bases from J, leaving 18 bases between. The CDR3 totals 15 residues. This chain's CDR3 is CASSGDGPLGTEAFF. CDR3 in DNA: TGCGCCAGCAGCGGAGACGGCCCCCTGGGGACTGAAGCTTTCTTT.

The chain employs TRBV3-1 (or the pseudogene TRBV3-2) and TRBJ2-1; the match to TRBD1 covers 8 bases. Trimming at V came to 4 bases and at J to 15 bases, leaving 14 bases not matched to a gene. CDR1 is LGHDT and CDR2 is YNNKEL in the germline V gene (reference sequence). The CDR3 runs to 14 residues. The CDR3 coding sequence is TGTGCCAGCAGCCCAGGGACAGGTCCGATGGGGGCGTTCTTC. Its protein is CASSPGTGPMGAFF.